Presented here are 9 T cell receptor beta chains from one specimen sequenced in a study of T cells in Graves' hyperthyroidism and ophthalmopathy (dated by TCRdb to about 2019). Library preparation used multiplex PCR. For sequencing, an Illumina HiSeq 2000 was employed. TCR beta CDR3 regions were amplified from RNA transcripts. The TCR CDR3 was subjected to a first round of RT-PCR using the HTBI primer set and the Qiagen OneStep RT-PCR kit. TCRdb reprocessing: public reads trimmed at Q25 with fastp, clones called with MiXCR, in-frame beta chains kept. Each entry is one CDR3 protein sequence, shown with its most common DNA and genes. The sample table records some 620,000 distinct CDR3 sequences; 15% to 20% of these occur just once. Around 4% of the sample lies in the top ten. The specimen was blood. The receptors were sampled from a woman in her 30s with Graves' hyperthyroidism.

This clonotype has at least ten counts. Written as DNA, the CDR3 is TGCGCCAGCAGCCCTTCGACAGGGTCCTACGAGCAGTACTTC. Its translation is CASSPSTGSYEQYF. V usage is TRBV5-1 and J usage is TRBJ2-7; 7 nucleotides align to TRBD1. V shed 4 bases and J 1 base; nucleotides not matched to a gene: 5. The germline V gene encodes CDR1 SGHRS and CDR2 YFSETQ. The CDR3 totals 14 residues.

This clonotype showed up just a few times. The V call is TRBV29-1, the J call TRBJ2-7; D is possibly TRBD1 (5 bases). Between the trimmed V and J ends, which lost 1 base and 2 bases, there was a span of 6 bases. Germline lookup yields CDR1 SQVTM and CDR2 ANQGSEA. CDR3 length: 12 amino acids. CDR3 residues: CSVEGTTYEQYF. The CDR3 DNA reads TGCAGCGTTGAAGGGACAACCTACGAGCAGTACTTC.

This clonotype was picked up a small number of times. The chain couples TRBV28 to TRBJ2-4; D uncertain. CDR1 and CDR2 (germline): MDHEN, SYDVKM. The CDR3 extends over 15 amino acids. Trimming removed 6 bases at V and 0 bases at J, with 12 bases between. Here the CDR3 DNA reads TGTGCCAGCAGCCCACCGCCACTAGCCAAAAACATTCAGTACTTC. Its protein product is CASSPPPLAKNIQYF.

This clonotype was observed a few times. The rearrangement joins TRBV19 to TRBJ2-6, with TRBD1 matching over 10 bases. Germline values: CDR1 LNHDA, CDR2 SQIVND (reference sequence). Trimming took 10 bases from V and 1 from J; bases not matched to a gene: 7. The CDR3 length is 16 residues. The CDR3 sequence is CATGDRGASGANVLTF. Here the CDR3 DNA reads TGTGCCACTGGGGACAGGGGCGCTTCTGGGGCCAACGTCCTGACTTTC.

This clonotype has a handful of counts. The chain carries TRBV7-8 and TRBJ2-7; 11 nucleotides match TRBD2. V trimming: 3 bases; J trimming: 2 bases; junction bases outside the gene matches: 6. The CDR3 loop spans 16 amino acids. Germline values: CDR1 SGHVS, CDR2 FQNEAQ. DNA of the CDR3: TGTGCCAGCAGCTTTCCCGGACTAGCGGGCACCTACGAGCAGTACTTC. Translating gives CASSFPGLAGTYEQYF.

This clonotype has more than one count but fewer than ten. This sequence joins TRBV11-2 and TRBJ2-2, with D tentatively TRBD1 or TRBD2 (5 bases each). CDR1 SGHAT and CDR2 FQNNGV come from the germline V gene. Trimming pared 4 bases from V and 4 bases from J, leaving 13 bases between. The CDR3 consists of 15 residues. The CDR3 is CASSSVGTSTGELFF. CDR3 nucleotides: TGTGCCAGCAGCTCCGTTGGGACCAGCACCGGGGAGCTGTTTTTT.

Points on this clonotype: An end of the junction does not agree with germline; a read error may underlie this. DNA for the CDR3: TGTACCAGCAGTCCTTCGTACGGGCAGGGGATCGGACGGGGTAACTATGGCTACGCCTTC. Its translation is CTSSPSYGQGIGRGNYGYAF. The rearrangement joins TRBV6-9 to TRBJ1-2; a possible D gene is TRBD1 (6 bases). This CDR3 region has 20 residues. Looked up from germline, CDR1 is MNHGY and CDR2 is SVAAGI.

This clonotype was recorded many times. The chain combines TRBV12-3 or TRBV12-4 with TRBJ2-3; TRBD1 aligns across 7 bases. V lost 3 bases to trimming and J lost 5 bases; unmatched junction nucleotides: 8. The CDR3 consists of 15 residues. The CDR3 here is CASSFIRGGGDTQYF. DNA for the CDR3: TGTGCCAGCAGTTTCATCCGAGGGGGCGGAGATACGCAGTATTTT.

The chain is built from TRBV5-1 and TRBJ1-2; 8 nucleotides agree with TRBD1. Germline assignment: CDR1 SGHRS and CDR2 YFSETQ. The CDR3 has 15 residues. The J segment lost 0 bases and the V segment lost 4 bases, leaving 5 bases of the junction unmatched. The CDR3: CASSQTGVPNYGYTF. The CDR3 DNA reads TGCGCCAGCAGCCAGACAGGGGTTCCTAACTATGGCTACACCTTC.